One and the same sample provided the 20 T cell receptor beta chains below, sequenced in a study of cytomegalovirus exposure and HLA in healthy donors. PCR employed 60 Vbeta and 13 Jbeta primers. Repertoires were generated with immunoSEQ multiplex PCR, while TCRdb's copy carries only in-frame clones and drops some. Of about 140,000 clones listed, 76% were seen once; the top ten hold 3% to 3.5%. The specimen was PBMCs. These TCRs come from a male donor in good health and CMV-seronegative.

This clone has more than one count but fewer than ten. The CDR3: CASSTGSGNTIYF. The CDR3 region has the DNA TGTGCCAGCAGTACAGGTTCTGGAAACACCATATATTTT. The V call is TRBV7-2, the J call TRBJ1-3; possible D gene TRBD1, 5 bases. The germline CDR1 and CDR2 sequences are SGHTA and FQGNSA. Trimming shortened V by 6 bases and J by 1 base, and 7 bases separated the two germline ends. The CDR3 is 13 residues long.

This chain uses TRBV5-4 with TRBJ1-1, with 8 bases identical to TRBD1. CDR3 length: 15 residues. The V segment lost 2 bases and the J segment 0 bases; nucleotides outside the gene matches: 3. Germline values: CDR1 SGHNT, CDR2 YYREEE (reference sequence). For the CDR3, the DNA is TGTGCCAGCAGCTTCGGACAGGGAGTGAACACTGAAGCTTTCTTT. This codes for CASSFGQGVNTEAFF.

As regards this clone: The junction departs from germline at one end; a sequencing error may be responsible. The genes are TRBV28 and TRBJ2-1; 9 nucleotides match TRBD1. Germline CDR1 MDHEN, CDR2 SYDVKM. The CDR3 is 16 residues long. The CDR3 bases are TGTGCCAGCAGTGCCACCGCCGGGACAGGGTACATTGAGCAGTTCTTC. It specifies CASSATAGTGYIEQFF.

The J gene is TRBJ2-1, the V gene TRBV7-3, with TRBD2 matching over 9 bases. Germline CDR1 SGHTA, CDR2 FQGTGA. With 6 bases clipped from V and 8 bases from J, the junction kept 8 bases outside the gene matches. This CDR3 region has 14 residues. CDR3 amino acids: CASSVAGAGDEQFF. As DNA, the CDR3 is TGTGCCAGCAGTGTAGCGGGAGCAGGGGATGAGCAGTTCTTC.

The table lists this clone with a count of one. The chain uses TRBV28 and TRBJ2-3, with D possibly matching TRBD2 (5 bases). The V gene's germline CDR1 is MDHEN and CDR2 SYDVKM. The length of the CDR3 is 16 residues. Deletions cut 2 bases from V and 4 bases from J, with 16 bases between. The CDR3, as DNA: TGTGCCAGCAGTTTAGGACTCCCCAGAAGCGCAGATACGCAGTATTTT. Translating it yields CASSLGLPRSADTQYF. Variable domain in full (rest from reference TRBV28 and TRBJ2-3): DVKVTQSSRYLVKRTGEKVFLECVQDMDHENMFWYRQDPGLGLRLIYFSYDVKMKEKGDIPEGYSVSREKKERFSLILESASTNQTSMYLCASSLGLPRSADTQYFGPGTRLTVL.

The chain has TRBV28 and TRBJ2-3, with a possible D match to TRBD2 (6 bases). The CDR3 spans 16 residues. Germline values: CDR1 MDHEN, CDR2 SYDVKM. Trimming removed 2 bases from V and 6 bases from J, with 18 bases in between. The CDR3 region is CASSLPLSGRGDTQYF. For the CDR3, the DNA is TGTGCCAGCAGTTTACCCTTATCCGGGAGAGGCGATACGCAGTATTTT.

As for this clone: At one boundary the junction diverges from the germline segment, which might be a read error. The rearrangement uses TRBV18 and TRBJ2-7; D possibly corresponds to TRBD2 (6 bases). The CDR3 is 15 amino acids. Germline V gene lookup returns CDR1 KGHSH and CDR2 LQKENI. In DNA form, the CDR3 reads TGTGCCAGCTCACCCCGCGTGGAGGGGCCGTACGAACAGTACTTC. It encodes CASSPRVEGPYEQYF. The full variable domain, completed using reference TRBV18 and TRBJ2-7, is NAGVMQNPRHLVRRRGQEARLRCSPMKGHSHVYWYRQLPEEGLKFMVYLQKENIIDESGMPKERFSAEFPKEGPSILRIQQVVRGDSAAYFCASSPRVEGPYEQYFGPGTRLTVT.

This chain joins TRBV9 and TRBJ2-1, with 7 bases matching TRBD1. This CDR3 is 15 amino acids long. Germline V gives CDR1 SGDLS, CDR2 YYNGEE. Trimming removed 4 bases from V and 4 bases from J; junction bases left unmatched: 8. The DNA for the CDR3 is TGTGCCAGCAGCCAACGACAGGGCCCTTACAATGAGCAGTTCTTC. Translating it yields CASSQRQGPYNEQFF.

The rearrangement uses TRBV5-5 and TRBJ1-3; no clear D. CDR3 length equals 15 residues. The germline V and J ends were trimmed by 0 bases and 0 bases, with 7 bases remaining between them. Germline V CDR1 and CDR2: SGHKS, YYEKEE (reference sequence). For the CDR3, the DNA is TGTGCCAGCAGCTTGGAAGGGAGCTCTGGAAACACCATATATTTT. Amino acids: CASSLEGSSGNTIYF. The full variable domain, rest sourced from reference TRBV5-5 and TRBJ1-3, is DAGVTQSPTHLIKTRGQQVTLRCSPISGHKSVSWYQQVLGQGPQFIFQYYEKEERGRGNFPDRFSARQFPNYSSELNVNALLLGDSALYLCASSLEGSSGNTIYFGEGSWLTVV.

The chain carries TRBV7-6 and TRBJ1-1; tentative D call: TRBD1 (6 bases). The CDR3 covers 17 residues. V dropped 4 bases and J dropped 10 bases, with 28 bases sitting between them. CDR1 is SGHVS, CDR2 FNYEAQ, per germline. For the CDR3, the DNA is TGTGCCAGCAGCTCACTAGGAGGGGGGGTCGACAGCTTCGGAGCTTTCTTT. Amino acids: CASSSLGGGVDSFGAFF.

The CDR3 spells CASSSSGAPGTQYF. The CDR3 nucleotides read TGTGCCAGCAGCTCTAGCGGAGCCCCAGGTACCCAGTACTTC. The rearrangement joins TRBV7-3 to TRBJ2-5; 7 bases agree with TRBD2. The CDR3 extends over 14 amino acids. Germline values: CDR1 SGHTA, CDR2 FQGTGA. After removal of 4 bases from V and 8 bases from J, the junction contained 10 bases not matched to a gene. The whole variable domain, filled in from reference TRBV7-3 and TRBJ2-5, reads GAGVSQTPSNKVTEKGKYVELRCDPISGHTALYWYRQSLGQGPEFLIYFQGTGAADDSGLPNDRFFAVRPEGSVSTLKIQRTERGDSAVYLCASSSSGAPGTQYFGPGTRLLVL.

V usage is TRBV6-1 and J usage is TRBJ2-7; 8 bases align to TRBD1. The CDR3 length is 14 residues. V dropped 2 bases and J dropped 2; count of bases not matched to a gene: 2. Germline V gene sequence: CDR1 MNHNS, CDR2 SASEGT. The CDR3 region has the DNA TGTGCCAGCAGTGAAATGGACAGGGCCTACGAGCAGTACTTC. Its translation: CASSEMDRAYEQYF.

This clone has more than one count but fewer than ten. CDR3 region: CASSIRTGINSPLHF. In nucleotides, the CDR3 is TGTGCCAGCAGCATAAGGACAGGGATAAATTCACCCCTCCACTTT. The J gene is TRBJ1-6, the V gene TRBV5-6; 8 bases agree with TRBD1. Looked up from germline, CDR1 is SGHDT and CDR2 is YYEEEE. CDR3 length: 15 residues. Trimming took 4 bases from V and 7 from J; bases not matched to a gene: 7.

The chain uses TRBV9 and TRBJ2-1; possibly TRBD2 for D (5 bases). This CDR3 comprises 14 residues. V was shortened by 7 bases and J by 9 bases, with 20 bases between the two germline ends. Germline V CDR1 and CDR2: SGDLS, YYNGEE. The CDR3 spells CASSSVGLAFEQFF. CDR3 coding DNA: TGTGCCAGCTCCTCGGTAGGGCTAGCATTTGAGCAGTTCTTC.

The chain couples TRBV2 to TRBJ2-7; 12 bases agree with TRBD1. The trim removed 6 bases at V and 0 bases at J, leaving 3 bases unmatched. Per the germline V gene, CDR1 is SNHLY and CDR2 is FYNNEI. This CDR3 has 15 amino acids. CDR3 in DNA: TGTGCCAGCAGAGGGGGACAGGGGGCCTCCTACGAGCAGTACTTC. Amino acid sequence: CASRGGQGASYEQYF. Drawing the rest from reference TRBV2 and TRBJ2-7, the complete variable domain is EPEVTQTPSHQVTQMGQEVILRCVPISNHLYFYWYRQILGQKVEFLVSFYNNEISEKSEIFDDQFSVERPDGSNFTLKIRSTKLEDSAMYFCASRGGQGASYEQYFGPGTRLTVT.

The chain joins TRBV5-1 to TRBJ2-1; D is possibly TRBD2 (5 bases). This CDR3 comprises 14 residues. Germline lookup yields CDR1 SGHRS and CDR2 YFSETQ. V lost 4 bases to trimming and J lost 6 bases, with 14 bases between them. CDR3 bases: TGCGCCAGCAGCGGAGCTAGCAGAGTCAATGAGCAGTTCTTC. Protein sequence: CASSGASRVNEQFF.

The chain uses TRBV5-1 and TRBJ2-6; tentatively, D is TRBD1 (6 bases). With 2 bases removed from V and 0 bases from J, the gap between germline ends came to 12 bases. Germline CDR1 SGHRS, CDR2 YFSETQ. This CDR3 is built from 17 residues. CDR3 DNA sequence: TGCGCCAGCAGCTTAATGGACAGCCTCTCTGGGGCCAACGTCCTGACTTTC. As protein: CASSLMDSLSGANVLTF.

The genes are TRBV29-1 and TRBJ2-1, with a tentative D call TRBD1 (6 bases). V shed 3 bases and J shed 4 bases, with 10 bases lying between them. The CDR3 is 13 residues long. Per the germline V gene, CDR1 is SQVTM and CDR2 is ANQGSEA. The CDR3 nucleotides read TGCAGCGTTGACTGGACAGAATACAATGAGCAGTTCTTC. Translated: CSVDWTEYNEQFF.

CDR3 in DNA: TGCGCCAGCAGCTTACAGGAACGCTCTGGAAACACCATATATTTT. This sequence encodes CASSLQERSGNTIYF. This chain connects TRBV5-1 to TRBJ1-3; possible D gene TRBD1, 5 bases. This CDR3 has 15 amino acids. The germline V gene has CDR1 SGHRS and CDR2 YFSETQ. V shed 2 bases and J shed 0 bases, with 9 bases lying between them.

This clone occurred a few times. The CDR3 reads CASSFAGYGYTF. The CDR3 DNA reads as TGTGCCAGCAGCTTTGCCGGCTATGGCTACACCTTC. The V gene is TRBV7-8, the J gene TRBJ1-2, with no clear D. CDR1 is SGHVS, CDR2 FQNEAQ, per germline. CDR3 size: 12 residues. V was pared by 3 bases and J by 4 bases, with 6 bases between. Based on the CDR3 plus reference TRBV7-8 and TRBJ1-2, the full variable domain is GAGVSQSPRYKVAKRGQDVALRCDPISGHVSLFWYQQALGQGPEFLTYFQNEAQLDKSGLPSDRFFAERPEGSVSTLKIQRTQQEDSAVYLCASSFAGYGYTFGSGTRLTVV.